The 20 T cell receptor beta chains below come from one sample, sequenced in a study of cytomegalovirus exposure and HLA in healthy donors. Both 60 Vbeta primers and 13 Jbeta primers went into the PCR. Produced via immunoSEQ multiplex PCR; TCRdb's table is partial and in-frame only. The data contain some 130,000 clones, approximately 80% of them singletons. Sequenced sample: PBMCs. Source of these receptors: a male donor in good health and CMV-seropositive.

The J gene is TRBJ1-4, the V gene TRBV5-1, with D uncertain. V lost 2 bases to trimming and J lost 0 bases, with 8 bases between them. CDR3 length equals 15 residues. CDR1 is SGHRS, CDR2 YFSETQ, per germline. DNA of the CDR3: TGCGCCAGCAGCTTCACCGGTGCAACTAATGAAAAACTGTTTTTT. Translated, it gives CASSFTGATNEKLFF.

The J gene is TRBJ1-1, the V gene TRBV2; 10 nucleotides align to TRBD1. CDR1 is SNHLY and CDR2 is FYNNEI in the germline V gene. V was pared by 6 bases and J by 0 bases, with 10 bases of the junction left unmatched. This CDR3 is 17 amino acids long. The CDR3 sequence: CASRVRDRGPMNTEAFF. DNA for the CDR3: TGTGCCAGCAGGGTCCGGGACAGGGGCCCCATGAACACTGAAGCTTTCTTT.

V and J are TRBV7-2 and TRBJ1-5, with D maybe TRBD1 (6 bases). The germline CDR1 and CDR2 sequences are SGHTA and FQGNSA. Deletions cut 5 bases from V and 0 bases from J, with 11 bases between. The CDR3 is 15 residues long. CDR3: CASSQDSDSNQPQHF. CDR3 DNA sequence: TGTGCCAGCAGCCAGGACAGCGATAGCAATCAGCCCCAGCATTTT.

The gene calls are TRBV14 and TRBJ2-3; 9 nucleotides agree with TRBD2. CDR1 and CDR2 from the germline V gene are SGHDN and FVKESK. V gave up 0 bases and J gave up 4 bases; unmatched junction bases: 11. The CDR3 contains 18 residues. DNA of the CDR3: TGTGCCAGCAGCCAAGATAGGGCTAGCGGGGTGTGGCCAGATACGCAGTATTTT. It codes for CASSQDRASGVWPDTQYF.

The chain couples TRBV7-9 to TRBJ2-2, with TRBD1 as a possible D gene (6 bases). Germline V CDR1 and CDR2: SEHNR, FQNEAQ (reference sequence). Between the trimmed V and J ends, which lost 3 bases and 2 bases, there was a span of 19 bases. The CDR3 runs 18 residues. The CDR3 sequence: CASSFPIGGHPNTGELFF. The CDR3, as DNA: TGTGCCAGCAGCTTCCCTATAGGGGGACACCCCAACACCGGGGAGCTGTTTTTT.

The gene calls are TRBV30 and TRBJ2-7; 14 positions match TRBD2. The V gene's germline CDR1 is GTSNPN and CDR2 SVGIG (reference sequence). The ends lost 7 bases at V and 6 bases at J; junction bases unmatched: 8. CDR3 size: 14 residues. The CDR3 nucleotides are TGTGCCTCTAAGGGACTAGCGGGGGTAGGCGAGCAGTACTTC. This sequence encodes CASKGLAGVGEQYF. Combining the CDR3 with reference TRBV30 and TRBJ2-7 gives the whole variable domain SQTIHQWPATLVQPVGSPLSLECTVEGTSNPNLYWYRQAAGRGLQLLFYSVGIGQISSEVPQNLSASRPQDRQFILSSKKLLLSDSGFYLCASKGLAGVGEQYFGPGTRLTVT.

On this clone itself: A read error may account for a junction end that differs from germline. The V gene is TRBV7-9, the J gene TRBJ2-2, with TRBD1 identical over 7 bases. The CDR3 has 14 residues. CDR1 SEHNR and CDR2 FQNEAQ come from the germline V gene (reference sequence). The CDR3 bases are TGTTCCAGCAGCTTCACAGGGGTCCCCGGGGAGCTGTTTTTT. Protein: CSSSFTGVPGELFF.

V is TRBV7-3 and J is TRBJ2-1, with 8 positions matching TRBD2. The CDR3 loop spans 18 amino acids. Germline lookup yields CDR1 SGHTA and CDR2 FQGTGA. The J segment lost 6 bases and the V segment lost 5 bases, leaving 18 bases of the junction unmatched. The CDR3 bases are TGTGCCAGCAGCCCACATTCACCGGGACTAGGCGGTCCCAATGAGCAGTTCTTC. Its protein product is CASSPHSPGLGGPNEQFF.

This clone came up once. This chain uses TRBV19 with TRBJ1-5; D gene ambiguous. CDR3 size: 13 residues. V lost 7 bases to trimming and J lost 2 bases, with 9 bases between them. The V gene's germline CDR1 is LNHDA and CDR2 SQIVND (reference sequence). DNA for the CDR3: TGTGCCAGTACCGACTCGGGCAATCAGCCCCAGCATTTT. Translation gives CASTDSGNQPQHF.

This clone appeared a few times. The chain carries TRBV2 and TRBJ2-7, with 7 positions matching TRBD1. Trimming took 6 bases from V and 3 from J; bases not matched to a gene: 8. The CDR3 is made up of 14 amino acids. The germline gives CDR1 SNHLY, CDR2 FYNNEI. CDR3 residues: CASSPRGDSYEQYF. The CDR3 region has the DNA TGTGCCAGCAGCCCACGTGGGGACAGCTACGAGCAGTACTTC.

The chain is built from TRBV19 and TRBJ2-2; TRBD2 agrees at 9 bases. V lost 5 bases to trimming and J lost 2 bases; unmatched junction nucleotides: 12. Germline CDR1 reads LNHDA; CDR2 reads SQIVND (reference sequence). The CDR3 loop spans 18 amino acids. The CDR3 sequence is CASSLRGAGGPNTGELFF. CDR3 DNA: TGTGCCAGTAGTCTTCGGGGGGCGGGAGGGCCAAACACCGGGGAGCTGTTTTTT.

The chain carries TRBV9 and TRBJ1-2, with 9 bases aligning to TRBD1. With V trimmed by 0 bases and J by 4 bases, 1 base remained unmatched. Germline V gives CDR1 SGDLS, CDR2 YYNGEE. This CDR3 is built from 14 residues. Written as DNA, the CDR3 is TGTGCCAGCAGCGTAGGACAGGGGGGCTATGGCTACACCTTC. Its protein is CASSVGQGGYGYTF.

V usage is TRBV5-4 and J usage is TRBJ2-5, with a weak D call TRBD2 (8 bases). The CDR3 is 14 residues long. CDR1 and CDR2 (germline): SGHNT, YYREEE (reference sequence). Trimming took off 3 bases at V and 9 bases at J, with 18 bases between the two ends. CDR3 DNA sequence: TGTGCCAGCAGCTCGGGAGGGGGCACATTGGCCCAGTACTTC. This translates into CASSSGGGTLAQYF.

This sequence joins TRBV6-6 and TRBJ1-1; 10 bases line up with TRBD1. Per the germline V gene, CDR1 is MNHNY and CDR2 is SVGAGI (reference sequence). The ends lost 7 bases at V and 6 bases at J; junction bases unmatched: 8. The CDR3 is made up of 14 amino acids. CDR3 nucleotides: TGTGCCAGCACCTGGACAGGGGGTGGCCCTGAAGCTTTCTTT. Translation gives CASTWTGGGPEAFF.

This clone was detected a few times. The rearrangement links TRBV18 to TRBJ2-1; 7 positions match TRBD1. Trimming removed 1 base from V and 16 bases from J; junction bases left unmatched: 10. The CDR3 is 13 residues long. Germline V gene lookup returns CDR1 KGHSH and CDR2 LQKENI. In nucleotides, the CDR3 is TGTGCCAGCTCACCACGTCAAGGGGGCCTTACCTTCTTC. This sequence encodes CASSPRQGGLTFF.

This clone has just one count. This sequence joins TRBV7-2 and TRBJ1-3; weak D call: TRBD1 (6 bases). The CDR3 contains 16 residues. Germline V gives CDR1 SGHTA, CDR2 FQGNSA. V lost 6 bases and J lost 3, with 18 bases in between. DNA for the CDR3: TGTGCCAGCAGTTTTGCCGCCGGGACACTTGGAAACACCATATATTTT. Translated: CASSFAAGTLGNTIYF.

This chain joins TRBV10-3 and TRBJ2-7, with 7 nucleotides matching TRBD1. Germline CDR1 and CDR2: ENHRY and SYGVKD. With 5 bases clipped from V and 2 bases from J, the junction kept 9 bases outside the gene matches. This CDR3 has 15 residues. The CDR3 DNA reads TGTGCCATCAGTCTTGGTGACAGGGACCCCTACGAGCAGTACTTC. It codes for CAISLGDRDPYEQYF.

The CDR3 nucleotides read TGTGCCACCGGGACTAGCGGGTACGAGCAGTACTTC. It specifies CATGTSGYEQYF. This chain connects TRBV10-3 to TRBJ2-7, with 12 bases matching TRBD2. Germline CDR1 is ENHRY and CDR2 is SYGVKD. V gave up 10 bases and J gave up 4 bases; unmatched junction bases: 2. The CDR3 runs to 12 residues.

This chain joins TRBV5-4 and TRBJ1-3; 8 bases match TRBD1. Germline CDR1 and CDR2: SGHNT and YYREEE (reference sequence). This CDR3 has 15 amino acids. V was pared by 4 bases and J by 2 bases, with 5 bases of the junction left unmatched. Here the CDR3 reads CASSGRQGTGNTIYF. CDR3 DNA: TGTGCCAGCAGCGGTCGACAGGGGACTGGAAACACCATATATTTT.

This clone appeared a single time. The J gene is TRBJ2-7, the V gene TRBV18; no clear D. Per germline, CDR1 KGHSH and CDR2 LQKENI. The CDR3 has 14 amino acids. V dropped 3 bases and J dropped 2 bases, with 11 bases sitting between them. The CDR3 DNA reads TGTGCCAGCTCACCTCCCAGGAAAGCCTACGAGCAGTACTTC. This codes for CASSPPRKAYEQYF.